Listed below are T cell receptor beta chains from one sample, sequenced in a study of blood T cell repertoires in COVID-19. The table came from immunoSEQ multiplex PCR; TCRdb's copy has only in-frame clones and leaves some out. Of roughly 190,000 clones in the sample, 70% to 90% are singletons; the top ten hold less than 5.5%. Material for sequencing was peripheral blood. All receptors come from a human donor in a cohort sampled during active COVID-19. CDR3s include the opening cysteine and the closing phenylalanine or tryptophan. The D gene is left open where the match is weak. A row's size may be missing; if present it is once, few, many or a size class.

clone_size: NA; j_call: TRBJ2-7; d_call: TRBD2; v_call: TRBV7-9; cdr3_nt: TGTGCCAGCAGCTCATTGGCGGGAGTGTACGAGCAGTACTTC; cdr3_aa: CASSSLAGVYEQYF
clone_size: NA; j_call: TRBJ2-3; d_call: NA; v_call: TRBV19; cdr3_nt: TGTGCCAGTAGTATAAGGTACGCGGGGGCTCAAGATACGCAGTATTTT; cdr3_aa: CASSIRYAGAQDTQYF
clone_size: NA; j_call: TRBJ1-6; d_call: NA; v_call: TRBV6-5; cdr3_nt: TGTGCCAGCAGTCCCCATGGGAGCGATTCACCCCTCCACTTT; cdr3_aa: CASSPHGSDSPLHF
clone_size: NA; j_call: TRBJ1-2; d_call: TRBD1; v_call: TRBV7-2; cdr3_nt: TGTGCCAGCAGCTCAGGGGGACAGGGGGCTCGAGGCTACACCTTC; cdr3_aa: CASSSGGQGARGYTF
clone_size: NA; j_call: TRBJ2-7; d_call: TRBD2; v_call: TRBV28; cdr3_nt: TGTGCCAGCAGGGTTTTAGCGGGTTTCGGAGGGTACGAGCAGTACTTC; cdr3_aa: CASRVLAGFGGYEQYF
clone_size: NA; j_call: TRBJ2-1; d_call: TRBD2; v_call: TRBV7-2; cdr3_nt: TGTGCCAGCAGCTTCGTCGGGACTAGCGGGACCGGTGAGCAGTTCTTC; cdr3_aa: CASSFVGTSGTGEQFF
clone_size: NA; j_call: TRBJ2-7; d_call: TRBD2; v_call: TRBV28; cdr3_nt: TGTGCCAGCAGCCCAGCCGGACTAGTCTTCCCCGAGCAGTACTTC; cdr3_aa: CASSPAGLVFPEQYF
clone_size: once; j_call: TRBJ1-1; d_call: NA; v_call: TRBV5-1; cdr3_nt: TGCGCCAGCAGCTTGGTCTCGAACACTGAAGCTTTCTTT; cdr3_aa: CASSLVSNTEAFF
clone_size: NA; j_call: TRBJ1-3; d_call: NA; v_call: TRBV6-1; cdr3_nt: TGTGCCAGCAGTGAAGCTCCGGGGGACTCTGGAAACACCATATATTTT; cdr3_aa: CASSEAPGDSGNTIYF
clone_size: NA; j_call: TRBJ2-7; d_call: TRBD2; v_call: TRBV5-6; cdr3_nt: TGTGCCAGCAGCTTGGGACTAGCGCCTTCCTACGAGCAGTACTTC; cdr3_aa: CASSLGLAPSYEQYF
clone_size: NA; j_call: TRBJ2-3; d_call: NA; v_call: TRBV30; cdr3_nt: TGTGCCTGGAGTGTCGGGGGGCTGGGTTGGACAGATACGCAGTATTTT; cdr3_aa: CAWSVGGLGWTDTQYF
clone_size: NA; j_call: TRBJ1-3; d_call: NA; v_call: TRBV6-5; cdr3_nt: TGTGCCAGCAGTATGGGGCTAGGGCCTGGAAACACCATATATTTT; cdr3_aa: CASSMGLGPGNTIYF
clone_size: NA; j_call: TRBJ2-7; d_call: NA; v_call: TRBV11-2; cdr3_nt: TGTGCCAGCAGCTTCGCCTACGAGCAGTACTTC; cdr3_aa: CASSFAYEQYF
clone_size: NA; j_call: TRBJ2-1; d_call: TRBD2; v_call: TRBV9; cdr3_nt: TGTGCCAGCAGCGATCGATCTAGCGGCAGAAGCTCCTACAATGAGCAGTTCTTC; cdr3_aa: CASSDRSSGRSSYNEQFF
clone_size: NA; j_call: TRBJ2-1; d_call: TRBD2; v_call: TRBV2; cdr3_nt: TGTGCCAGCTCCCTCGGGACTAGTTTTAGTGAGCAGTTCTTC; cdr3_aa: CASSLGTSFSEQFF
clone_size: NA; j_call: TRBJ2-3; d_call: TRBD2; v_call: TRBV5-6; cdr3_nt: TGTGCCAGCAGCCAATTTCGGACTAGCGGGCGGACAGATACGCAGTATTTT; cdr3_aa: CASSQFRTSGRTDTQYF
clone_size: NA; j_call: TRBJ2-7; d_call: NA; v_call: TRBV19; cdr3_nt: TGTGCCAGTAGTCCCTTGGAGGGAGGCCCTTTTGAGCAGTACTTC; cdr3_aa: CASSPLEGGPFEQYF
clone_size: NA; j_call: TRBJ1-2; d_call: NA; v_call: TRBV20-1; cdr3_nt: TGCAGTGCTAGAACGGGGGGCGGCTACACCTTC; cdr3_aa: CSARTGGGYTF
clone_size: once; j_call: TRBJ1-2; d_call: NA; v_call: TRBV6-2/TRBV6-3; cdr3_nt: TGTGCCAGCAGTTGGGGCGGTTATGGCTACACCTTC; cdr3_aa: CASSWGGYGYTF
clone_size: NA; j_call: TRBJ2-7; d_call: NA; v_call: TRBV28; cdr3_nt: TGTGCCAGCAGTTCGAGACAGGAGCAGTACTTC; cdr3_aa: CASSSRQEQYF
clone_size: NA; j_call: TRBJ2-3; d_call: NA; v_call: TRBV4-3; cdr3_nt: TGCGCCAGCAGCGAGACTTGGCAACCAGATACGCAGTATTTT; cdr3_aa: CASSETWQPDTQYF
clone_size: NA; j_call: TRBJ2-3; d_call: TRBD2; v_call: TRBV6-4; cdr3_nt: TGTGCCAGCTCCGGACTAGCGCCAGATACGCAGTATTTT; cdr3_aa: CASSGLAPDTQYF
clone_size: NA; j_call: TRBJ2-7; d_call: NA; v_call: TRBV5-1; cdr3_nt: TGCGCCAGCAGCTTTGGCGGAGGTAGCTACGAGCAGTACTTC; cdr3_aa: CASSFGGGSYEQYF
clone_size: NA; j_call: TRBJ2-6; d_call: TRBD1; v_call: TRBV5-4; cdr3_nt: TGTGCCAGCAGCTGGAGCGACAGGGCATCTGGGGCCAACGTCCTGACTTTC; cdr3_aa: CASSWSDRASGANVLTF
clone_size: NA; j_call: TRBJ2-6; d_call: NA; v_call: TRBV2; cdr3_nt: TGTGCCAGCAGTTCCCTCTCTGGGGCCAACGTCCTGACTTTC; cdr3_aa: CASSSLSGANVLTF
clone_size: NA; j_call: TRBJ1-2; d_call: TRBD1; v_call: TRBV6-5; cdr3_nt: TGTGCCAGCAGTTACGGGGGGACAGATACTGGCTACACCTTC; cdr3_aa: CASSYGGTDTGYTF
clone_size: NA; j_call: TRBJ2-1; d_call: TRBD1; v_call: TRBV25-1; cdr3_nt: TGTGCCAGCAGTGACCCCGGGACAGGGGGGCATGAGCAGTTCTTC; cdr3_aa: CASSDPGTGGHEQFF
clone_size: few; j_call: TRBJ2-7; d_call: TRBD2; v_call: TRBV5-1; cdr3_nt: TGCGCCAGCAGCACCCTAGCGGGAGGGAGCTACGAGCAGTACTTC; cdr3_aa: CASSTLAGGSYEQYF
clone_size: NA; j_call: TRBJ1-2; d_call: TRBD1; v_call: TRBV29-1; cdr3_nt: TGCAGCGTTCGGGACAGGGTCTATGGCTACACCTTC; cdr3_aa: CSVRDRVYGYTF
clone_size: NA; j_call: TRBJ1-6; d_call: TRBD1; v_call: TRBV18; cdr3_nt: TGTGCCAGCTCATACGGACAGGGGCATAATTCACCCCTCCACTTT; cdr3_aa: CASSYGQGHNSPLHF
clone_size: NA; j_call: TRBJ2-1; d_call: NA; v_call: TRBV5-1; cdr3_nt: TGCGCCAGCAGCTTCCCCAACAATGAGCAGTTCTTC; cdr3_aa: CASSFPNNEQFF
clone_size: NA; j_call: TRBJ2-3; d_call: TRBD1; v_call: TRBV5-1; cdr3_nt: TGCGCCAGCAGCTCCGGGACAGCCCAGGATACGCAGTATTTT; cdr3_aa: CASSSGTAQDTQYF
clone_size: few; j_call: TRBJ2-3; d_call: TRBD1; v_call: TRBV24-1; cdr3_nt: TGTGCCACCAGTGGCCGGGACAGGGGGCTCGGCACAGATACGCAGTATTTT; cdr3_aa: CATSGRDRGLGTDTQYF
clone_size: once; j_call: TRBJ1-3; d_call: NA; v_call: TRBV30; cdr3_nt: TGTGCCTGGAGTCAGGGGCTCTCTGGAAACACCATATATTTT; cdr3_aa: CAWSQGLSGNTIYF
clone_size: NA; j_call: TRBJ2-5; d_call: NA; v_call: TRBV9; cdr3_nt: TGTGCCAGCAGCCCCTTTGGCAGGAGGTCGGAGGAGACCCAGTACTTC; cdr3_aa: CASSPFGRRSEETQYF
clone_size: NA; j_call: TRBJ1-2; d_call: NA; v_call: TRBV6-5; cdr3_nt: TGTGCCAGCAGCCGTTCGAGGGATGGCTACACCTTC; cdr3_aa: CASSRSRDGYTF
clone_size: NA; j_call: TRBJ1-4; d_call: NA; v_call: TRBV30; cdr3_nt: TGTGCCTGGAGGGCCGGGGGGGCCGCAACTAATGAAAAACTGTTTTTT; cdr3_aa: CAWRAGGAATNEKLFF
clone_size: NA; j_call: TRBJ1-6; d_call: NA; v_call: TRBV5-4; cdr3_nt: TGTGCCAGCAGCTTGGACAGGCAAAATTCACCCCTCCACTTT; cdr3_aa: CASSLDRQNSPLHF
clone_size: NA; j_call: TRBJ1-2; d_call: TRBD1; v_call: TRBV7-2; cdr3_nt: TGTGCCAGCAGCCCCGGGGACAGCATAGATCGCTACACCTTC; cdr3_aa: CASSPGDSIDRYTF
clone_size: NA; j_call: TRBJ1-1; d_call: TRBD1; v_call: TRBV2; cdr3_nt: TGTGCCAGCAGAGAGCTTGACAGGGGGGAAGCTTTCTTT; cdr3_aa: CASRELDRGEAFF
clone_size: NA; j_call: TRBJ2-1; d_call: TRBD2; v_call: TRBV7-2; cdr3_nt: TGTGCCAGCAGCGGAACTAGCGGGAGCTACAATGAGCAGTTCTTC; cdr3_aa: CASSGTSGSYNEQFF
clone_size: NA; j_call: TRBJ2-1; d_call: TRBD2; v_call: TRBV7-9; cdr3_nt: TGTGCCAGCAGCTTTACGGGGGGGAGCTCCTACAATGAGCAGTTCTTC; cdr3_aa: CASSFTGGSSYNEQFF
clone_size: NA; j_call: TRBJ2-3; d_call: TRBD2; v_call: TRBV11-2; cdr3_nt: TGTGCCAGCAGCTTAATTTCTAGCGGGGGAACAGATACGCAGTATTTT; cdr3_aa: CASSLISSGGTDTQYF
clone_size: NA; j_call: TRBJ2-7; d_call: TRBD1; v_call: TRBV12-3/TRBV12-4; cdr3_nt: TGTGCCAGCAGTTCACAGGGGGCCTACGAGCAGTACTTC; cdr3_aa: CASSSQGAYEQYF
clone_size: NA; j_call: TRBJ2-5; d_call: NA; v_call: TRBV3-1/TRBV3-2; cdr3_nt: TGTGCCAGCAGCCAAGTGAGGGAAGAGACCCAGTACTTC; cdr3_aa: CASSQVREETQYF
clone_size: NA; j_call: TRBJ2-7; d_call: NA; v_call: TRBV6-5; cdr3_nt: TGTGCCAGCCGGACAGCCTACGAGCAGTACTTC; cdr3_aa: CASRTAYEQYF
clone_size: NA; j_call: TRBJ2-7; d_call: NA; v_call: TRBV21-1; cdr3_nt: TGTGCCAGCAGCAAAACCCTGGGACAACAACCCTACGAGCAGTACTTC; cdr3_aa: CASSKTLGQQPYEQYF
clone_size: NA; j_call: TRBJ2-3; d_call: TRBD2; v_call: TRBV3-1/TRBV3-2; cdr3_nt: TGTGCCAGCAGCCCGCGCACACTAGCGGGAGGTCTCGCAGATACGCAGTATTTT; cdr3_aa: CASSPRTLAGGLADTQYF
clone_size: few; j_call: TRBJ2-7; d_call: TRBD2; v_call: TRBV3-1/TRBV3-2; cdr3_nt: TGTGCCAGCAGCCAGGCTAGCGGACCCTACGAGCAGTACTTC; cdr3_aa: CASSQASGPYEQYF
clone_size: NA; j_call: TRBJ2-2; d_call: NA; v_call: TRBV7-2; cdr3_nt: TGTGCCAGCAGCTTATGGCCCGAAGCCGGGGAGCTGTTTTTT; cdr3_aa: CASSLWPEAGELFF
clone_size: few; j_call: TRBJ1-2; d_call: NA; v_call: TRBV10-3; cdr3_nt: TGTGCCATCAGTGAGAGGGGGGGGTACTATGGCTACACCTTC; cdr3_aa: CAISERGGYYGYTF
clone_size: NA; j_call: TRBJ2-1; d_call: TRBD2; v_call: TRBV20-1; cdr3_nt: TGCAGTGCTAGTCGCAGCGGGAGGTACAATGAGCAGTTCTTC; cdr3_aa: CSASRSGRYNEQFF
clone_size: NA; j_call: TRBJ1-4; d_call: NA; v_call: TRBV5-5; cdr3_nt: TGTGCCAGCACCAAAACGGGGGGAACTAATGAAAAACTGTTTTTT; cdr3_aa: CASTKTGGTNEKLFF
clone_size: NA; j_call: TRBJ2-7; d_call: TRBD1; v_call: TRBV3-1/TRBV3-2; cdr3_nt: TGTGCCAGCAGTGACAGGGGGGTCTCCTACGAGCAGTACTTC; cdr3_aa: CASSDRGVSYEQYF
clone_size: NA; j_call: TRBJ2-7; d_call: TRBD1; v_call: TRBV4-2; cdr3_nt: TGTGCCAGCAGCCAAGAACAGGGGGTGAACTACGAGCAGTACTTC; cdr3_aa: CASSQEQGVNYEQYF
clone_size: once; j_call: TRBJ1-2; d_call: NA; v_call: TRBV29-1; cdr3_nt: TGCAGCGTTGATCACGGGGGGCCTAACTATGGCTACACCTTC; cdr3_aa: CSVDHGGPNYGYTF
clone_size: NA; j_call: TRBJ1-1; d_call: TRBD1; v_call: TRBV10-3; cdr3_nt: TGTGCCATCAGGCAGGGGGCGGGCACTGAAGCTTTCTTT; cdr3_aa: CAIRQGAGTEAFF
clone_size: once; j_call: TRBJ2-1; d_call: NA; v_call: TRBV4-1; cdr3_nt: TGCGCCAGCAGCCAAAGCGCGGTAGGGGGTTCCTACAATGAGCAGTTCTTC; cdr3_aa: CASSQSAVGGSYNEQFF
clone_size: few; j_call: TRBJ2-2; d_call: NA; v_call: TRBV19; cdr3_nt: TGTGCCAGTAGATCCGAGCTCGCGAACACCGGGGAGCTGTTTTTT; cdr3_aa: CASRSELANTGELFF